This TCR beta chain emerged from a study of cytomegalovirus exposure and HLA in healthy donors. Study-wide results and limits: A later analysis linked a missense DCLRE1C variant to TCR beta V- and J-gene trimming. Among TCR sequences, most were rare, though some public TCRs appeared in many donors.

For this clone: Its target is unknown.

PCR was performed using 60 Vbeta and 13 Jbeta primers. The protocol was immunoSEQ multiplex PCR, while the TCRdb copy is restricted to in-frame clones and leaves out a portion. The sample has some 150,000 clones, around 80% seen once. The material sequenced was PBMCs. This sequence originates from a male donor in good health and CMV-seronegative.

The CDR3 loop reads CASSIVDRGSPLHF. CDR3 coding DNA: TGTGCCAGTAGTATTGTCGACAGGGGTTCACCCCTCCACTTT. V gene TRBV19 combines with J gene TRBJ1-6; 8 nucleotides match TRBD1. Germline CDR1 reads LNHDA; CDR2 reads SQIVND (reference sequence). V lost 3 bases to trimming and J lost 9 bases; unmatched junction nucleotides: 4. The CDR3 is 14 amino acids.